These 4 T cell receptor beta chains were sequenced from one sample in a study of cytomegalovirus exposure and HLA in healthy donors. Sequenced by immunoSEQ multiplex PCR; TCRdb stores in-frame clones only, minus some. Found here are 200,000 to 250,000 clones, 65% to 85% of them singletons; the top ten hold roughly 13%. Specimen: PBMCs. The receptor set was obtained from a woman between 25 and 40 years old in good health and CMV-seropositive.

The chain has TRBV4-3 and TRBJ2-2; tentatively, D is TRBD1 (5 bases). CDR1 and CDR2 (germline): LGHNA, YSLEER. Trimming took off 1 base at V and 6 bases at J, with 9 bases between the two ends. This CDR3 is 14 amino acids long. The CDR3 DNA reads TGCGCCAGCAGCCAAGCAGACAGATCCGGGGAGCTGTTTTTT. This gives the protein CASSQADRSGELFF.

This chain links TRBV30 with TRBJ2-6; TRBD1 is a possible D gene (5 bases). This CDR3 has 18 amino acids. Per germline, CDR1 GTSNPN and CDR2 SVGIG (reference sequence). Trimming took 4 bases from V and 0 from J, leaving 19 bases between them. The CDR3 coding sequence is TGTGCCTGGACCCATAGTTGGCAGGGAACCTCTGGGGCCAACGTCCTGACTTTC. Protein sequence: CAWTHSWQGTSGANVLTF.

CDR3 coding DNA: TGTGCCAGCAGTTTATCTTGGGACATTTACAATGAGCAGTTCTTC. This gives the protein CASSLSWDIYNEQFF. V is TRBV27 and J is TRBJ2-1; tentatively, D is TRBD1 (6 bases). The V gene's germline CDR1 is MNHEY and CDR2 SMNVEV (reference sequence). The V gene lost 0 bases and the J gene lost 4 bases, with 10 bases spanning the gap. The CDR3 has 15 residues.

This clone appeared a few times. V gene TRBV5-1 combines with J gene TRBJ2-6, with 9 bases fitting TRBD2. This CDR3 is built from 17 residues. The V and J ends lost 2 bases and 1 base, in that order; junction bases with no gene match: 4. Per the germline V gene, CDR1 is SGHRS and CDR2 is YFSETQ. The CDR3 sequence: CASSLAGGGSGANVLTF. DNA of the CDR3: TGCGCCAGCAGCTTAGCGGGAGGAGGATCTGGGGCCAACGTCCTGACTTTC.